This T cell receptor beta chain emerged from a study of T cell responses to AZD1222 COVID-19 vaccine. Study outcomes and limitations: With dominance at 160-218 and 743-854, vaccine-associated CD4 TCRs spanned spike. No day 14 peak samples; only post-peak repertoires were characterized.

This clone was detected a few times. What it binds is unknown. The germline V gene has CDR1 LGHDT and CDR2 YNNKEL (reference sequence). The CDR3 spans 17 residues. Trimming stripped 1 base from V and 9 bases from J, with 22 bases between. The data were produced by immunoSEQ multiplex PCR, yet TCRdb's version contains in-frame clones alone and is incomplete. The sample includes more than 95,000 clones, 88% seen only once; the top ten take roughly 4.4%. This sequence joins TRBV3-1 (or the pseudogene TRBV3-2) and TRBJ1-5; D is ambiguous. Sequenced material: peripheral blood, taken on day 0 of AZD1222 vaccination. The TCR originated in an adult in good health. This CDR3 is CASSQVGSSWVRRPQHF. The CDR3, as DNA: TGTGCCAGCAGCCAAGTCGGATCCTCCTGGGTGAGGCGGCCCCAGCATTTT.